This is a list of T cell receptor beta chains from one sample in a study of blood T cells in healthy people across ages. TCRdb reanalysed the 5' RACE reads using MiXCR and keeps one entry per CDR3 protein. The data show some 1.5 million distinct CDR3 sequences, about 30% seen once. The sequenced sample consisted of blood. The source of these receptors is a woman between 25 and 40 years old in good health. CDR3s include the opening cysteine and the closing phenylalanine or tryptophan. D genes are given only for firm matches. Part of the rows lack a size; the others show once, few, many or a class for expanded clones.

J gene: TRBJ2-5; D gene: .; clone size: few; V gene: TRBV12-3/TRBV12-4; CDR3 protein: CASGVRAQETQYF; CDR3 DNA: TGTGCCAGTGGGGTCAGGGCCCAAGAGACCCAGTACTTC
J gene: TRBJ1-2; D gene: .; clone size: few; V gene: TRBV3-1; CDR3 protein: CASSPKALLGGTYGYTF; CDR3 DNA: TGTGCCAGCAGCCCCAAAGCTCTACTAGGCGGAACCTATGGCTACACCTTC
J gene: TRBJ1-1; D gene: TRBD1; clone size: few; V gene: TRBV6-5; CDR3 protein: CASSFDDRGDTEAFF; CDR3 DNA: TGTGCCAGCAGTTTCGACGACAGGGGTGACACTGAAGCTTTCTTT
J gene: TRBJ2-1; D gene: .; clone size: many; V gene: TRBV7-2; CDR3 protein: CASSLGPHSYNEQFF; CDR3 DNA: TGTGCCAGCAGCTTAGGTCCGCACTCCTACAATGAGCAGTTCTTC
J gene: TRBJ2-7; D gene: TRBD1; clone size: many; V gene: TRBV5-5; CDR3 protein: CASSLQGALYEQYF; CDR3 DNA: TGTGCCAGCAGCTTACAGGGGGCGCTTTACGAGCAGTACTTC
J gene: TRBJ2-5; D gene: .; clone size: few; V gene: TRBV20-1; CDR3 protein: CSARDWRGEETQYF; CDR3 DNA: TGCAGTGCTAGAGATTGGAGGGGAGAAGAGACCCAGTACTTC
J gene: TRBJ2-1; D gene: .; clone size: many; V gene: TRBV5-1; CDR3 protein: CASSVQTASSYNEQFF; CDR3 DNA: TGCGCCAGCAGCGTACAGACAGCGAGCTCCTACAATGAGCAGTTCTTC
J gene: TRBJ2-1; D gene: TRBD2; clone size: .; V gene: TRBV12-3/TRBV12-4; CDR3 protein: CASRAGEYNEQFF; CDR3 DNA: TGTGCCAGCAGGGCGGGAGAGTACAATGAGCAGTTCTTC
J gene: TRBJ2-5; D gene: .; clone size: many; V gene: TRBV20-1; CDR3 protein: CSARDVTAPETQYF; CDR3 DNA: TGCAGTGCTAGAGATGTGACAGCCCCAGAGACCCAGTACTTC
J gene: TRBJ2-5; D gene: .; clone size: .; V gene: TRBV7-2; CDR3 protein: CASSPRTTAGNEQYF; CDR3 DNA: TGTGCCAGCAGCCCTAGGACTACCGCAGGCAATGAGCAGTACTTC
J gene: TRBJ2-5; D gene: .; clone size: .; V gene: TRBV5-1; CDR3 protein: CASSTEWLAKTQYF; CDR3 DNA: TGCGCCAGCAGCACGGAGTGGCTAGCGAAGACCCAGTACTTC
J gene: TRBJ2-5; D gene: .; clone size: few; V gene: TRBV6-1; CDR3 protein: CASMQGGETQYF; CDR3 DNA: TGTGCCAGCATGCAGGGCGGCGAGACCCAGTACTTC
J gene: TRBJ2-7; D gene: TRBD2; clone size: .; V gene: TRBV20-1; CDR3 protein: CSARYRAGVEQYF; CDR3 DNA: TGCAGTGCTAGATATAGAGCGGGAGTTGAGCAGTACTTC
J gene: TRBJ2-1; D gene: TRBD2; clone size: few; V gene: TRBV7-3; CDR3 protein: CASGPGGPYNEQFF; CDR3 DNA: TGTGCCAGCGGCCCGGGGGGGCCCTACAATGAGCAGTTCTTC
J gene: TRBJ1-2; D gene: .; clone size: .; V gene: TRBV28; CDR3 protein: CASSSAGTHNYGYTF; CDR3 DNA: TGTGCCAGCAGTTCTGCAGGGACACACAACTATGGCTACACCTTC
J gene: TRBJ2-1; D gene: TRBD2; clone size: few; V gene: TRBV2; CDR3 protein: CASPARGRAGGYNEQFF; CDR3 DNA: TGTGCCAGCCCCGCGCGCGGGAGGGCCGGCGGCTACAATGAGCAGTTCTTC
J gene: TRBJ1-1; D gene: .; clone size: few; V gene: TRBV29-1; CDR3 protein: CSVLGPGNTEAFF; CDR3 DNA: TGCAGCGTTTTAGGTCCAGGGAACACTGAAGCTTTCTTT
J gene: TRBJ1-6; D gene: .; clone size: few; V gene: TRBV28; CDR3 protein: CASSSPLTTGFGSPLHF; CDR3 DNA: TGTGCCAGCAGTTCCCCCCTAACGACAGGCTTCGGTTCACCCCTCCACTTT
J gene: TRBJ2-7; D gene: TRBD2; clone size: .; V gene: TRBV2; CDR3 protein: CASSEAAGGSFEQYF; CDR3 DNA: TGTGCCAGCAGTGAGGCTGCGGGGGGTTCGTTTGAGCAGTACTTC
J gene: TRBJ2-5; D gene: TRBD2; clone size: .; V gene: TRBV5-5; CDR3 protein: CASNTLAGYQETQYF; CDR3 DNA: TGTGCCAGCAACACCCTAGCGGGATACCAAGAGACCCAGTACTTC
J gene: TRBJ1-1; D gene: .; clone size: few; V gene: TRBV10-3; CDR3 protein: CAISEESPAVAWNTEAFF; CDR3 DNA: TGTGCCATCAGTGAGGAATCCCCGGCCGTCGCGTGGAACACTGAAGCTTTCTTT
J gene: TRBJ1-2; D gene: TRBD1; clone size: .; V gene: TRBV29-1; CDR3 protein: CSVEGQLDGYTF; CDR3 DNA: TGCAGCGTTGAGGGACAGCTGGATGGCTACACCTTC
J gene: TRBJ2-3; D gene: .; clone size: .; V gene: TRBV28; CDR3 protein: CASSLRDTRTDTQYF; CDR3 DNA: TGTGCCAGCAGTTTAAGGGACACCCGCACAGATACGCAGTATTTT
J gene: TRBJ1-6; D gene: TRBD1; clone size: .; V gene: TRBV18; CDR3 protein: CASSPPGGVSPLHF; CDR3 DNA: TGTGCCAGCTCACCCCCAGGGGGAGTCTCACCCCTCCACTTT
J gene: TRBJ2-7; D gene: .; clone size: .; V gene: TRBV20-1; CDR3 protein: CSASGRRAGEQYF; CDR3 DNA: TGCAGTGCTAGCGGGAGAAGGGCGGGGGAGCAGTACTTC
J gene: TRBJ1-2; D gene: .; clone size: .; V gene: TRBV2; CDR3 protein: CNPRGEGYGYTF; CDR3 DNA: TGCAACCCGAGGGGCGAGGGCTATGGCTACACCTTC
J gene: TRBJ2-5; D gene: TRBD1; clone size: few; V gene: TRBV7-9; CDR3 protein: CASLLGQVEETQYF; CDR3 DNA: TGTGCCAGCCTCCTGGGACAGGTAGAAGAGACCCAGTACTTC
J gene: TRBJ2-7; D gene: TRBD2; clone size: .; V gene: TRBV6-2/TRBV6-3; CDR3 protein: CASTRVGGPYEQYF; CDR3 DNA: TGTGCCAGCACTCGGGTGGGAGGGCCCTACGAGCAGTACTTC
J gene: TRBJ1-5; D gene: .; clone size: .; V gene: TRBV27; CDR3 protein: CASSFVGQNQPQHF; CDR3 DNA: TGTGCCAGCAGCTTTGTAGGCCAGAATCAGCCCCAGCATTTT
J gene: TRBJ2-1; D gene: .; clone size: many; V gene: TRBV6-5; CDR3 protein: CASSYSMGDNEQFF; CDR3 DNA: TGTGCCAGCAGTTACTCGATGGGGGACAATGAGCAGTTCTTC
J gene: TRBJ2-1; D gene: .; clone size: .; V gene: TRBV4-1; CDR3 protein: CASSHRATRYNEQFF; CDR3 DNA: TGCGCCAGCAGCCACCGGGCGACCCGCTACAATGAGCAGTTCTTC
J gene: TRBJ2-7; D gene: .; clone size: .; V gene: TRBV28; CDR3 protein: CASSVPRRSGMQYF; CDR3 DNA: TGTGCCAGCAGTGTACCCCGTCGATCTGGAATGCAGTACTTC
J gene: TRBJ2-3; D gene: TRBD1; clone size: .; V gene: TRBV14; CDR3 protein: CASSPPGQGASTDTQYF; CDR3 DNA: TGTGCCAGCAGCCCACCGGGACAGGGGGCTTCCACAGATACGCAGTATTTT
J gene: TRBJ1-6; D gene: .; clone size: .; V gene: TRBV3-1; CDR3 protein: CASSLLQNSPLHF; CDR3 DNA: TGTGCCAGCAGCCTACTACAGAATTCACCCCTCCACTTT
J gene: TRBJ1-2; D gene: TRBD1; clone size: .; V gene: TRBV5-1; CDR3 protein: CASISSRDRGLYGYTF; CDR3 DNA: TGCGCCAGCATCTCAAGCCGGGACAGGGGGCTCTATGGCTACACCTTC
J gene: TRBJ2-6; D gene: .; clone size: few; V gene: TRBV12-3/TRBV12-4; CDR3 protein: CASSSTGVLTGANVLTF; CDR3 DNA: TGTGCCAGCAGCTCAACCGGGGTACTGACCGGGGCCAACGTCCTGACTTTC
J gene: TRBJ2-6; D gene: .; clone size: many; V gene: TRBV20-1; CDR3 protein: CSARDLISGANVLTF; CDR3 DNA: TGCAGTGCTAGAGATCTGATCTCTGGGGCCAACGTCCTGACTTTC
J gene: TRBJ2-7; D gene: TRBD1; clone size: many; V gene: TRBV19; CDR3 protein: CASRDRNSYEQYF; CDR3 DNA: TGTGCTTCCCGGGACAGGAACTCCTACGAGCAGTACTTC
J gene: TRBJ2-1; D gene: .; clone size: few; V gene: TRBV28; CDR3 protein: CASSFGSTYNEQFF; CDR3 DNA: TGTGCCAGCAGTTTTGGCAGCACCTACAATGAGCAGTTCTTC
J gene: TRBJ1-1; D gene: .; clone size: .; V gene: TRBV20-1; CDR3 protein: CSARAPSGDTEAFF; CDR3 DNA: TGCAGTGCTAGAGCTCCCTCTGGGGACACTGAAGCTTTCTTT
J gene: TRBJ2-6; D gene: TRBD1; clone size: .; V gene: TRBV7-9; CDR3 protein: CAAKGATGANVLTF; CDR3 DNA: TGTGCTGCAAAGGGGGCGACTGGGGCCAACGTCCTGACTTTC
J gene: TRBJ2-1; D gene: TRBD2; clone size: .; V gene: TRBV12-3/TRBV12-4; CDR3 protein: CASRITSGSFNEQFF; CDR3 DNA: TGTGCCAGCAGGATAACTAGCGGGAGTTTCAATGAGCAGTTCTTC
J gene: TRBJ2-1; D gene: TRBD2; clone size: .; V gene: TRBV20-1; CDR3 protein: CSARAGEVVNEQFF; CDR3 DNA: TGCAGTGCTAGGGCGGGAGAAGTGGTAAATGAGCAGTTCTTC
J gene: TRBJ1-4; D gene: .; clone size: many; V gene: TRBV27; CDR3 protein: CASSFSTRQEKLFF; CDR3 DNA: TGTGCCAGCAGTTTCAGCACCCGTCAGGAAAAACTGTTTTTT
J gene: TRBJ2-7; D gene: .; clone size: few; V gene: TRBV6-6; CDR3 protein: CASSGRDVAYEQYF; CDR3 DNA: TGTGCCAGCAGTGGGCGGGACGTAGCCTACGAGCAGTACTTC
J gene: TRBJ2-5; D gene: TRBD2; clone size: .; V gene: TRBV19; CDR3 protein: CATAWGIASGGETQYF; CDR3 DNA: TGTGCCACCGCATGGGGGATCGCTAGCGGGGGAGAGACTCAGTACTTC
J gene: TRBJ1-1; D gene: .; clone size: .; V gene: TRBV11-2; CDR3 protein: CASSFQTAVKAFF; CDR3 DNA: TGTGCCAGCAGCTTCCAGACGGCAGTGAAAGCTTTCTTT
J gene: TRBJ1-3; D gene: .; clone size: .; V gene: TRBV18; CDR3 protein: CASSPQLMRPSGNTIYF; CDR3 DNA: TGTGCCAGCTCACCACAACTTATGAGACCTTCTGGAAACACCATATATTTT
J gene: TRBJ2-5; D gene: .; clone size: many; V gene: TRBV20-1; CDR3 protein: CSGQPGGETQYF; CDR3 DNA: TGCAGTGGTCAGCCAGGCGGGGAGACCCAGTACTTC
J gene: TRBJ1-2; D gene: .; clone size: few; V gene: TRBV9; CDR3 protein: CASSGSGSGYGYTF; CDR3 DNA: TGTGCCAGCAGCGGTTCAGGGTCGGGCTATGGCTACACCTTC
J gene: TRBJ1-1; D gene: .; clone size: few; V gene: TRBV18; CDR3 protein: CASSYRGEMNTEAFF; CDR3 DNA: TGTGCCAGCTCCTACCGGGGAGAAATGAACACTGAAGCTTTCTTT
J gene: TRBJ1-2; D gene: .; clone size: many; V gene: TRBV5-1; CDR3 protein: CASSPDSIYGYTF; CDR3 DNA: TGCGCCAGCAGCCCGGACAGCATTTATGGCTACACCTTC
J gene: TRBJ2-1; D gene: .; clone size: many; V gene: TRBV4-2; CDR3 protein: CASSQESSEQFF; CDR3 DNA: TGTGCCAGCAGCCAAGAATCGTCTGAGCAGTTCTTC
J gene: TRBJ2-1; D gene: TRBD1; clone size: .; V gene: TRBV29-1; CDR3 protein: CSVLRDRGLNEQFF; CDR3 DNA: TGCAGCGTCCTCCGGGACAGGGGGTTGAATGAGCAGTTCTTC
J gene: TRBJ2-7; D gene: .; clone size: many; V gene: TRBV12-3/TRBV12-4; CDR3 protein: CASEQGGGWTYEQYF; CDR3 DNA: TGTGCCAGCGAACAGGGAGGGGGGTGGACCTACGAGCAGTACTTC
J gene: TRBJ1-4; D gene: .; clone size: .; V gene: TRBV5-5; CDR3 protein: CASSSGRTDLNEKLFF; CDR3 DNA: TGTGCCAGCAGCTCTGGGAGGACAGATCTTAATGAAAAACTGTTTTTT
J gene: TRBJ2-3; D gene: TRBD2; clone size: many; V gene: TRBV2; CDR3 protein: CASSEGLAADTQYF; CDR3 DNA: TGTGCCAGCAGTGAAGGGCTAGCGGCAGATACGCAGTATTTT
J gene: TRBJ2-3; D gene: TRBD2; clone size: .; V gene: TRBV7-2; CDR3 protein: CASSSTSGRNTQYF; CDR3 DNA: TGTGCCAGCAGCTCCACTAGCGGTCGGAATACGCAGTATTTT
J gene: TRBJ1-1; D gene: .; clone size: .; V gene: TRBV18; CDR3 protein: CASSPVERLMNTEAFF; CDR3 DNA: TGTGCCAGCTCACCCGTCGAAAGGCTTATGAACACTGAAGCTTTCTTT
J gene: TRBJ1-6; D gene: .; clone size: few; V gene: TRBV10-3; CDR3 protein: CANAREGSGSPLHF; CDR3 DNA: TGTGCCAACGCCCGGGAGGGCAGTGGTTCACCCCTCCACTTT